The clone carrying this T cell receptor beta chain was seen more than once but under ten times. The antigen is unknown. The data were taken from a study of blood T cells in healthy people across ages. Study observations and caveats: Roughly linear age-related decline in beta diversity appeared, significant by age approximately 41. The unknown donor CMV status may have confounded expanded clonotype changes. Compared with aged donors, long-lived donors showed fewer expanded clones, suggesting selection.

A sample-barcoded 5' primer and a J-beta primer mix were used in a second PCR of roughly 7 to 12 cycles. TCRdb itself ran the 5' RACE reads through MiXCR, one entry per CDR3 protein. The sample lists 1.5 million or so distinct CDR3 sequences, approximately 38% seen once, with under 8% in the top ten. This CDR3 region has 17 residues. CDR1 is ENHRY and CDR2 is SYGVKD in the germline V gene. V was shortened by 0 bases and J by 0 bases, with 12 bases between the two germline ends. The chain couples TRBV10-3 to TRBJ1-5; maybe TRBD1 (6 bases). Input material: blood. The TCR originated in a young woman in good health. The DNA for the CDR3 is TGTGCCATCAGTGAGTCGGGCGGGACATATAGCAATCAGCCCCAGCATTTT. This sequence encodes CAISESGGTYSNQPQHF.